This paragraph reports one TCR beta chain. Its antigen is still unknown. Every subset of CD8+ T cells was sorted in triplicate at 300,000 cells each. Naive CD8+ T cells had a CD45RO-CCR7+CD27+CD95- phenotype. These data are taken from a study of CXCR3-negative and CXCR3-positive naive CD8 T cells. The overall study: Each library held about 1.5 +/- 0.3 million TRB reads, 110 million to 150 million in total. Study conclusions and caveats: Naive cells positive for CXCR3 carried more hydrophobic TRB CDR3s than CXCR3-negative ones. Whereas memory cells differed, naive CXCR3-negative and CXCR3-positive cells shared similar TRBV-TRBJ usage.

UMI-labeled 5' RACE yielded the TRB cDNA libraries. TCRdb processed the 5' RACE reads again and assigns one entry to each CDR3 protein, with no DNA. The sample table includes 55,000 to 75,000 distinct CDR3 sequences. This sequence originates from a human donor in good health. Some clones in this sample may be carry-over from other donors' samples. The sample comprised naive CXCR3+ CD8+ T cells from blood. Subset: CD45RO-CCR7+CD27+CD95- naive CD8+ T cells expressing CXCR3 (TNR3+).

This chain's CDR3 is CASSSGLVEQFF. This chain joins TRBV7-8 and TRBJ2-1. Germline-derived CDR1 and CDR2 are SGHVS and FQNEAQ. This CDR3 contains 12 residues.